A selection of T cell receptor beta chains follows, all from one sample in a study of tumor and adjacent non-tumor tissue in lung cancer. Each CDR3 protein gets one entry after TCRdb re-called the multiplex PCR reads with MiXCR. This sample has around 86,000 distinct CDR3 sequences; roughly 72% occur once, and the top ten carry under 9.5%. The sequenced sample was lung tumor tissue. The receptors here all came from a middle-aged woman with non-small cell lung cancer. Both conserved end residues are part of each CDR3. Fields, in order: V gene, clone size, CDR3 length, D gene, J gene, CDR3 protein, CDR3 DNA. The D gene is left open where the match is weak. Size values are once, few and many counts, or a class for expanded clones, and some rows have none.

v_call: TRBV12-3/TRBV12-4
clone_size: many
cdr3_length: 14
d_call: -
j_call: TRBJ2-3
cdr3_aa: CASSNADSTDTQYF
cdr3_nt: TGTGCCAGCAGTAACGCAGACAGCACAGATACGCAGTATTTT

v_call: TRBV5-6
clone_size: many
cdr3_length: 12
d_call: -
j_call: TRBJ2-3
cdr3_aa: CASSLGVKTQYF
cdr3_nt: TGTGCCAGCAGCTTAGGGGTCAAGACGCAGTATTTT

v_call: TRBV30
clone_size: many
cdr3_length: 14
d_call: -
j_call: TRBJ1-5
cdr3_aa: CAFTHGESEQPQHF
cdr3_nt: TGTGCCTTCACCCACGGGGAAAGCGAACAGCCCCAGCATTTT

v_call: TRBV6-1
clone_size: -
cdr3_length: 15
d_call: -
j_call: TRBJ1-2
cdr3_aa: CASSEARGTVHGYTF
cdr3_nt: TGTGCCAGCAGTGAAGCGCGTGGAACAGTCCATGGCTACACCTTC

v_call: TRBV4-1
clone_size: once
cdr3_length: 15
d_call: -
j_call: TRBJ1-1
cdr3_aa: CASRQVSFWDTEAFF
cdr3_nt: TGCGCCAGCAGACAAGTATCTTTCTGGGACACTGAAGCTTTCTTT

v_call: TRBV2
clone_size: -
cdr3_length: 13
d_call: -
j_call: TRBJ1-1
cdr3_aa: CASCRQENTEAFF
cdr3_nt: TGTGCCAGCTGTAGACAGGAGAACACTGAAGCTTTCTTT

v_call: TRBV6-1
clone_size: -
cdr3_length: 18
d_call: -
j_call: TRBJ2-5
cdr3_aa: CASSPGLVGIGVQETQYF
cdr3_nt: TGTGCCAGCAGTCCGGGACTTGTCGGCATAGGGGTCCAAGAGACCCAGTACTTC

v_call: TRBV4-1
clone_size: -
cdr3_length: 16
d_call: -
j_call: TRBJ2-2
cdr3_aa: CASRHWGRGAVGELFF
cdr3_nt: TGCGCCAGCAGGCACTGGGGAAGGGGGGCGGTCGGGGAGCTGTTTTTT

v_call: TRBV11-2
clone_size: -
cdr3_length: 20
d_call: -
j_call: TRBJ1-5
cdr3_aa: CASSFHSPGQFPFLVQPQHF
cdr3_nt: TGCGCCAGCAGCTTCCATTCTCCCGGACAGTTCCCATTTCTTGTTCAGCCCCAGCATTTT

v_call: TRBV5-1
clone_size: -
cdr3_length: 15
d_call: TRBD2
j_call: TRBJ2-1
cdr3_aa: CVSSLGLAGYNEQFF
cdr3_nt: TGCGTCAGCAGCTTGGGGCTAGCGGGGTACAATGAGCAGTTCTTC

v_call: TRBV6-5
clone_size: medium-sized
cdr3_length: 14
d_call: -
j_call: TRBJ1-6
cdr3_aa: CASRDGGDLSPLHF
cdr3_nt: TGTGCCAGCAGAGACGGGGGGGATTTGTCACCCCTCCACTTT

v_call: TRBV20-1
clone_size: -
cdr3_length: 14
d_call: -
j_call: TRBJ2-5
cdr3_aa: CSTAPWGFQETQYF
cdr3_nt: TGCAGTACAGCGCCCTGGGGATTCCAAGAGACCCAGTACTTC

v_call: TRBV5-1
clone_size: -
cdr3_length: 14
d_call: TRBD1
j_call: TRBJ1-2
cdr3_aa: CASSPGQGIYGYTF
cdr3_nt: TGCGCCAGCAGCCCGGGACAGGGGATCTATGGCTACACCTTC

v_call: TRBV6-5
clone_size: -
cdr3_length: 15
d_call: TRBD1
j_call: TRBJ1-1
cdr3_aa: CASTRGRTGGTEASF
cdr3_nt: TGTGCCAGTACCCGGGGTCGGACAGGGGGAACCGAAGCTTCCTTT

v_call: TRBV20-1
clone_size: many
cdr3_length: 12
d_call: -
j_call: TRBJ1-2
cdr3_aa: CSGWSGAWGYTF
cdr3_nt: TGCAGTGGGTGGTCAGGAGCCTGGGGCTACACCTTC

v_call: TRBV20-1
clone_size: -
cdr3_length: 16
d_call: TRBD1
j_call: TRBJ2-7
cdr3_aa: CSARGWGQGSSYEQYF
cdr3_nt: TGCAGCGCTAGAGGTTGGGGACAGGGAAGCTCCTACGAGCAGTACTTC

v_call: TRBV6-5
clone_size: -
cdr3_length: 12
d_call: TRBD1
j_call: TRBJ1-2
cdr3_aa: CASSYQGDDYTF
cdr3_nt: TGTGCCAGCAGTTACCAGGGGGATGACTACACCTTC

v_call: TRBV2
clone_size: many
cdr3_length: 13
d_call: TRBD1
j_call: TRBJ1-1
cdr3_aa: CASSDIPGGGAFF
cdr3_nt: TGTGCCAGCAGTGATATACCAGGGGGTGGGGCTTTCTTT

v_call: TRBV6-5
clone_size: -
cdr3_length: 13
d_call: -
j_call: TRBJ2-7
cdr3_aa: CASSSGPTYEQYF
cdr3_nt: TGTGCCAGCAGCTCCGGACCCACCTACGAGCAATACTTC

v_call: TRBV12-3/TRBV12-4
clone_size: -
cdr3_length: 14
d_call: TRBD2
j_call: TRBJ2-1
cdr3_aa: CTSRGTSGYNEQFF
cdr3_nt: TGTACCAGCAGAGGTACTAGCGGCTACAATGAGCAGTTCTTC

v_call: TRBV12-3/TRBV12-4
clone_size: -
cdr3_length: 15
d_call: -
j_call: TRBJ2-1
cdr3_aa: CTIRPGSGPYNEQFF
cdr3_nt: TGTACCATCAGACCAGGGTCAGGGCCGTACAATGAGCAGTTCTTC

v_call: TRBV7-9
clone_size: -
cdr3_length: 15
d_call: TRBD2
j_call: TRBJ2-1
cdr3_aa: CASRPGTIRHNEQFF
cdr3_nt: TGTGCCAGCAGGCCCGGGACTATTCGGCACAATGAGCAGTTCTTC

v_call: TRBV14
clone_size: -
cdr3_length: 15
d_call: TRBD2
j_call: TRBJ2-1
cdr3_aa: CASSHGTCGSNEQFF
cdr3_nt: TGTGCCAGCAGCCATGGGACTTGCGGGAGCAATGAGCAGTTCTTC

v_call: TRBV7-9
clone_size: -
cdr3_length: 17
d_call: TRBD2
j_call: TRBJ2-3
cdr3_aa: CACSGPGLEGPTDTQYF
cdr3_nt: TGTGCCTGCAGCGGCCCGGGACTAGAAGGGCCCACAGATACGCAGTATTTT

v_call: TRBV4-1
clone_size: -
cdr3_length: 15
d_call: -
j_call: TRBJ1-2
cdr3_aa: CASSQGNGPNYGHTF
cdr3_nt: TGCGCCAGCAGCCAAGGGAACGGTCCTAACTATGGCCACACCTTC

v_call: TRBV11-2
clone_size: -
cdr3_length: 17
d_call: -
j_call: TRBJ1-6
cdr3_aa: CASSTTTGTLYNSPPHF
cdr3_nt: TGTGCCAGCAGTACTACTACAGGGACCCTCTACAATTCACCCCCCCACTTT

v_call: TRBV6-5
clone_size: -
cdr3_length: 14
d_call: -
j_call: TRBJ1-5
cdr3_aa: CASCPRGGAQSQHF
cdr3_nt: TGTGCCAGCTGCCCTCGGGGTGGGGCCCAGTCCCAGCATTTT

v_call: TRBV29-1
clone_size: many
cdr3_length: 14
d_call: -
j_call: TRBJ2-2
cdr3_aa: CSVGLLSNTGELFF
cdr3_nt: TGCAGCGTCGGCTTATTAAGCAACACCGGGGAGCTGTTTTTT

v_call: TRBV11-2
clone_size: -
cdr3_length: 15
d_call: -
j_call: TRBJ2-1
cdr3_aa: CASSMGQATYNEQLF
cdr3_nt: TGTGCCAGCAGCATGGGACAAGCAACCTACAATGAGCAGTTGTTC

v_call: TRBV10-1
clone_size: many
cdr3_length: 18
d_call: -
j_call: TRBJ1-1
cdr3_aa: CASSESWRGSGRSTEAFF
cdr3_nt: TGCGCCAGCAGTGAGTCCTGGAGGGGGTCCGGACGGAGTACTGAAGCTTTCTTT

v_call: TRBV6-1
clone_size: once
cdr3_length: 12
d_call: -
j_call: TRBJ2-3
cdr3_aa: CASVVCTDTQYF
cdr3_nt: TGTGCCAGCGTAGTTTGTACAGATACGCAGTATTTT

v_call: TRBV7-9
clone_size: -
cdr3_length: 13
d_call: -
j_call: TRBJ1-2
cdr3_aa: CASSLAWPNGYIF
cdr3_nt: TGTGCGAGCAGCTTAGCGTGGCCAAATGGCTACATCTTC

v_call: TRBV10-3
clone_size: -
cdr3_length: 14
d_call: -
j_call: TRBJ2-3
cdr3_aa: CVISESKGADMQYF
cdr3_nt: TGTGTCATCAGTGAGTCTAAGGGTGCAGATATGCAGTATTTT

v_call: TRBV10-3
clone_size: many
cdr3_length: 15
d_call: -
j_call: TRBJ1-1
cdr3_aa: CAISESQDLNTEAFF
cdr3_nt: TGTGCCATCAGTGAGTCACAGGACTTGAACACTGAAGCTTTCTTT

v_call: TRBV11-2
clone_size: -
cdr3_length: 16
d_call: -
j_call: TRBJ2-5
cdr3_aa: CASSIVGQRAQETQYF
cdr3_nt: TGTGCCAGCAGCATAGTTGGGCAGAGGGCCCAAGAGACCCAATACTTC

v_call: TRBV29-1
clone_size: -
cdr3_length: 14
d_call: -
j_call: TRBJ1-4
cdr3_aa: CSLQTGHPNEKLFF
cdr3_nt: TGCAGCTTGCAAACAGGACATCCGAATGAAAAACTGTTTTTT

v_call: TRBV20-1
clone_size: many
cdr3_length: 10
d_call: -
j_call: TRBJ2-5
cdr3_aa: CSPTTETQYF
cdr3_nt: TGCAGCCCAACGACAGAGACCCAGTACTTC

v_call: TRBV6-2/TRBV6-3
clone_size: -
cdr3_length: 14
d_call: -
j_call: TRBJ2-5
cdr3_aa: CASARGTDLKTQHF
cdr3_nt: TGTGCAAGCGCGAGGGGAACCGACCTGAAGACCCAGCACTTC

v_call: TRBV29-1
clone_size: -
cdr3_length: 16
d_call: -
j_call: TRBJ2-1
cdr3_aa: CSVESPDRSSHNEQFF
cdr3_nt: TGCAGCGTTGAAAGTCCTGACAGGTCCTCCCACAATGAACAGTTCTTC

v_call: TRBV4-1
clone_size: -
cdr3_length: 14
d_call: -
j_call: TRBJ2-1
cdr3_aa: CASSTVGGQDEQFF
cdr3_nt: TGCGCCAGTAGCACGGTGGGGGGCCAGGATGAGCAGTTCTTC

v_call: TRBV11-2
clone_size: -
cdr3_length: 15
d_call: -
j_call: TRBJ1-1
cdr3_aa: CTSSFSETYRNEALF
cdr3_nt: TGTACCAGCAGCTTTTCGGAGACGTACCGAAATGAAGCTTTATTT